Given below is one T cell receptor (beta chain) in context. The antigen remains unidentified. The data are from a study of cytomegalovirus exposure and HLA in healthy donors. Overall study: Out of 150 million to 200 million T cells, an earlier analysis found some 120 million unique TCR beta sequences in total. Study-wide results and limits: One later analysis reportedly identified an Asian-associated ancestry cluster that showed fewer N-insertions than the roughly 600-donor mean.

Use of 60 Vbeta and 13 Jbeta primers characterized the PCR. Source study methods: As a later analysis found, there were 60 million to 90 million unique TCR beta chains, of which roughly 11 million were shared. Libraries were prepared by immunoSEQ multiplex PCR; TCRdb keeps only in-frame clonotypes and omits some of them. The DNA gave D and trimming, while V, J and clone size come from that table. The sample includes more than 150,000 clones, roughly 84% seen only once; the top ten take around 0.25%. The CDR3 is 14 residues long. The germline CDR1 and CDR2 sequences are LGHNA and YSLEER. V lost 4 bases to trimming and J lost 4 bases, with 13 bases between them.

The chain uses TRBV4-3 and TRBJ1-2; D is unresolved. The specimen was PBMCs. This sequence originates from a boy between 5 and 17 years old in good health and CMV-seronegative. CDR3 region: CASSPGRGGYGYTF. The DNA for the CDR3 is TGCGCCAGCAGCCCCGGGAGAGGTGGCTATGGCTACACCTTC.